This paragraph covers one TCR beta chain sequence. Generated by immunoSEQ multiplex PCR, the TCRdb table keeps only in-frame clones and is missing some. Of more than 90,000 clones in the sample, 90% to 97% were seen once. This sample is drawn from a study of technical replicates of blood from a few donors. The TCR originated in a human donor in good health. The sample was T cells isolated from PBMCs.

The CDR3 protein is CASSEDRAETQYF. The CDR3 bases are TGTGCCAGCAGTGAAGACAGAGCAGAGACCCAGTACTTC. The chain employs TRBV6-1 and TRBJ2-5; D gene uncertain. Deletions cut 1 base from V and 4 bases from J, with 7 bases between. The CDR3 runs 13 residues. The germline CDR1 and CDR2 sequences are MNHNS and SASEGT.